This entry features one TCR beta chain sequence. This specimen belongs to a study of blood T cell repertoires in COVID-19. Whole-study context: Spain, Italy and the United States supplied samples that represented acute and convalescent COVID-19. The analysed material was cDNA or gDNA that came from T cells, B-cell-depleted T cells, or PBMCs.

The junction had 10 bases not matched to a gene; V was cut back by 3 bases and J by 6 bases. CDR3 length: 16 amino acids. Germline V gene lookup returns CDR1 SEHNR and CDR2 FQNEAQ (reference sequence). Profiling relied on immunoSEQ multiplex PCR, and the TCRdb table lists in-frame clones only, not all of them. Here the sample spans about 120,000 clones, approximately 80% being singletons. This chain connects TRBV7-9 to TRBJ1-1; 10 nucleotides align to TRBD1. The sequencing input was peripheral blood. The source is a human donor in a cohort sampled during active COVID-19. CDR3: CASSFPGTGEVAEAFF. Here the CDR3 DNA reads TGTGCCAGCAGCTTTCCCGGGACAGGGGAAGTCGCTGAAGCTTTCTTT.